A selection of T cell receptor beta chains follows, all from one sample in a study of shared clonotypes between healthy human individuals. The repertoire was sequenced with immunoSEQ multiplex PCR; TCRdb's copy has only in-frame clones and lacks some. In the table there are 1,500,000 or so clones, approximately 97% of which are singletons. The sample comprised naive CD4+ T cells sorted from blood. The origin of the receptors is a man aged 25-45 years in good health. Both conserved end residues are part of each CDR3. The D gene is left open where the match is weak. Rows give clone size only sometimes, using once, few, many, or a class for an expanded clone.

>-|TRBJ2-7|TRBD2|TRBV28
TGTGCCAGCAGGCCCACTCCCCTAGCGGCCAACTACGAGCAGTACTTC
CASRPTPLAANYEQYF
>-|TRBJ2-7|-|TRBV18
TGTGCCAGCTCACCAGAGAGGCCGAACTACGAGCAGTACTTC
CASSPERPNYEQYF
>-|TRBJ2-1|TRBD2|TRBV18
TGTGCCAGCTCACCCCCGGGGGGAAGGGATGAGCAGTTCTTC
CASSPPGGRDEQFF
>-|TRBJ2-3|-|TRBV10-3
TGTGCCATCAGTGAGTCCCGGGCTAGCCCAGATACGCAGTATTTT
CAISESRASPDTQYF
>-|TRBJ2-7|-|TRBV29-1
TGCAGCGCCCTCGGACAGCACTACGAGCAGTACTTC
CSALGQHYEQYF
>once|TRBJ1-1|-|TRBV5-1
TGCGCCAGCAGCTCTCGGATACAGAACACTGAAGCTTTCTTT
CASSSRIQNTEAFF
>once|TRBJ1-2|-|TRBV7-2
TGTGCCAGCAGCTTAGGTCAGGGGTATGGCTACACCTTC
CASSLGQGYGYTF
>-|TRBJ1-1|-|TRBV5-4
TGTGCCAGCAGCTTGTGGGGCCGGGGGGAACGGGGGAACACTGAAGCTTTCTTT
CASSLWGRGERGNTEAFF
>-|TRBJ2-5|-|TRBV5-4
TGTGCCAGCAATCTCGTCGGGAACCAAGAGACCCAGTACTTC
CASNLVGNQETQYF
>-|TRBJ1-1|-|TRBV28
TGTGCCACTCTTCTTTACACTGAAGCTTTCTTT
CATLLYTEAFF
>-|TRBJ2-3|-|TRBV19
TGTGCCAGTAGTATACAGGGCCAAAAGAATACGCAGTATTTT
CASSIQGQKNTQYF
>-|TRBJ2-7|TRBD2|TRBV5-1
TGCGCCAGCAGCCTGAGACAAATAGCGGGAGGGCCCTCCTACGAGCAGTACTTC
CASSLRQIAGGPSYEQYF
>-|TRBJ2-2|TRBD2|TRBV5-4
TGTGCCAGCAGCTTCAGCGGGAGGTCTTGGGCCGGGGAGCTGTTTTTT
CASSFSGRSWAGELFF
>once|TRBJ2-3|-|TRBV12-5
TGTGCCCAACGGCTAGCAATTACAGATACGCAGTATTTT
CAQRLAITDTQYF
>-|TRBJ2-3|-|TRBV28
TGTGCCAGCAGTTCGGTCCCAGGACAGAACACAGATACGCAGTATTTT
CASSSVPGQNTDTQYF
>-|TRBJ2-3|-|TRBV7-9
TGTGCCAGCAGCTTAGCGTTGAGGGGCACAGATACGCAGTATTTT
CASSLALRGTDTQYF
>-|TRBJ2-7|-|TRBV6-1
TGTGCCAGCAAACCGACACGGCAATCCTACGAGCAGTACTTC
CASKPTRQSYEQYF
>-|TRBJ2-5|-|TRBV6-4
TGTGCCAGCAGTGAAAAGAGCGGAGGGTACCAAGAGACCCAGTACTTC
CASSEKSGGYQETQYF
>-|TRBJ2-5|-|TRBV11-2
TGTGCCAGCAGCTTAGGATGGGGGGTAGGATCGGAGACCCAGTACTTC
CASSLGWGVGSETQYF
>-|TRBJ1-1|-|TRBV6-5
TGTGCCAGCAGTTACGGGGTGATCAACACTGAAGCTTTCTTT
CASSYGVINTEAFF
>-|TRBJ2-7|-|TRBV5-1
TGCGCCAGCAGCTTGGTTTGGGAATCCTACGAGCAGTACTTC
CASSLVWESYEQYF
>-|TRBJ2-3|-|TRBV12-5
TGTGCTAGTGGTTTGGTACTTCGGCAGGAGAAACGCACAGATACGCAGTATTTT
CASGLVLRQEKRTDTQYF
>-|TRBJ2-7|-|TRBV7-8
TGTGCCAGCAGCTTAGTAGGGGGGAACTACGAGCAGTACTTC
CASSLVGGNYEQYF
>-|TRBJ2-7|-|TRBV18
TGTGCCAGCTCATCTAGACAGGTCGGCTTCTCCTACGAGCAGTACTTC
CASSSRQVGFSYEQYF
>-|TRBJ2-7|-|TRBV30
TGTGCCTGGAATCTGCTCCCAGAGGACGAGCAGTACTTC
CAWNLLPEDEQYF
>once|TRBJ1-4|-|TRBV6-1
TGTGCCAGCAGTGGAAACCAGGGTTTGTTTTTT
CASSGNQGLFF
>-|TRBJ2-3|-|TRBV29-1
TGCAGCGTTGAGGGGTTGCAGGACTGGCGCACAGATACGCAGTATTTT
CSVEGLQDWRTDTQYF
>-|TRBJ2-5|-|TRBV29-1
TGCAGCGTCCCCCTGAACGGCCAAGAGACCCAGTACTTC
CSVPLNGQETQYF
>-|TRBJ2-7|TRBD1|TRBV7-9
TGTGCCAGCAGCCTAGGGACAGGGGGTCCCTCCTTCTCCTACGAGCAGTACTTC
CASSLGTGGPSFSYEQYF
>-|TRBJ2-6|-|TRBV28
TGTGCCAGCAGTTTTTCCCGCTCTGGGGCCAACGTCCTGACTTTC
CASSFSRSGANVLTF
>-|TRBJ2-3|-|TRBV9
TGTGCCAGCAGCGTAAGGGCCACAGATACGCAGTATTTT
CASSVRATDTQYF
>-|TRBJ2-6|-|TRBV28
TGTGCCAGCAGTTTATGGGGAGGAGGAGGTCAGGGGGACTCTGGGGCCAACGTCCTGACTTTC
CASSLWGGGGQGDSGANVLTF
>-|TRBJ2-1|-|TRBV5-1
TGCGCCAGCAGTTCCGGGACAAGCGATGCCAATGAGCAGTTCTTC
CASSSGTSDANEQFF
>-|TRBJ2-7|-|TRBV9
TGTGCCAGCAGCGTAGCAGGGTACACCTACGAGCAGTACTTC
CASSVAGYTYEQYF
>-|TRBJ2-2|TRBD2|TRBV6-1
TGTGCCAGCAGTGAAGGTGTGACTAGCGGGCACACCGGGGAGCTGTTTTTT
CASSEGVTSGHTGELFF
>-|TRBJ2-1|-|TRBV5-6
TGTGCCAGCAGCTTGGAAACATATCGCCGCAATGAGCAGTTCTTC
CASSLETYRRNEQFF
>-|TRBJ2-7|-|TRBV18
TGTGCCAGCTCACCCGACGGATTCTCCTACGAGCAGTACTTC
CASSPDGFSYEQYF
>-|TRBJ1-2|TRBD1|TRBV5-6
TGTGCCAGCAGCTTAACAGGGGGCTCGCTCGGCGGCTACACCTTC
CASSLTGGSLGGYTF
>-|TRBJ2-5|-|TRBV7-2
TGTGCCAGCAGCTTATGGGGGCAGACTAGGAACTTC
CASSLWGQTRNF
>-|TRBJ2-5|TRBD2|TRBV11-2
TGTGCCAGCAGCTTAGGGCTAGCGGGAGAGACCCAGTACTTC
CASSLGLAGETQYF
>-|TRBJ2-6|-|TRBV6-1
TGTGCCAGCAGTGAGGGGGCTGGGGCCAACGTCCTGACTTTC
CASSEGAGANVLTF
>-|TRBJ2-1|TRBD2|TRBV15
TGTGCCACCAGCAGAGAACTAGCGGGAGCCTACAATGAGCAGTTCTTC
CATSRELAGAYNEQFF
>-|TRBJ2-1|-|TRBV7-8
TGTGCCAGCAGCTTAAGCTATGAGCAGTTCTTC
CASSLSYEQFF
>-|TRBJ2-7|-|TRBV5-1
TGCGCCAGCAGCTTGGGCGCGGGGGCCCAGTTACACGAGCAGTACTTC
CASSLGAGAQLHEQYF
>-|TRBJ1-1|-|TRBV6-6
TGTGCCAGCAGGGAGGGGGGAGGAACTGAAGCTTTCTTT
CASREGGGTEAFF
>-|TRBJ1-2|-|TRBV6-1
TGTGCCAGCGCCCCCAGGGCCCCCCACTATGGCTACACCTTC
CASAPRAPHYGYTF
>-|TRBJ1-1|-|TRBV29-1
TGCACGGGACGTTCAAACACTGAAGCTTTCTTT
CTGRSNTEAFF
>-|TRBJ2-5|-|TRBV2
TGTGCCAGCAGTGGCAGGGTTCAAGAGACCCAGTACTTC
CASSGRVQETQYF
>-|TRBJ1-5|-|TRBV18
TGTGCCAGCTCACCAGGGGCGGAAAATCAGCCCCAGCATTTT
CASSPGAENQPQHF
>-|TRBJ2-7|TRBD1|TRBV4-3
TGCGCCAGCAGCCAACAGACAGGGTATGTTTCCGAGCAGTACTTC
CASSQQTGYVSEQYF
>-|TRBJ1-1|-|TRBV5-1
TGCGCCAGCACAATAGACAGCACGAACACTGAAGCTTTCTTT
CASTIDSTNTEAFF
>-|TRBJ1-1|-|TRBV4-3
TGCGCCAGCAGCCAATTTCGTCCCCGGGTCGGGTCTCCTGAAGCTTTCTTT
CASSQFRPRVGSPEAFF
>-|TRBJ1-2|TRBD1|TRBV20-1
TGCAGTGCTTCTACAGGGGAAGGCTACACCTTC
CSASTGEGYTF
>-|TRBJ2-3|TRBD1|TRBV19
TGTGCCAGTAGGAAGACAGGGGGCGGTTCAGATACGCAGTATTTT
CASRKTGGGSDTQYF
>-|TRBJ2-5|-|TRBV6-1
TGTGCCAGCAGTGAAGATACGGTCGGGACCCAGTACTTC
CASSEDTVGTQYF
>-|TRBJ2-7|-|TRBV6-1
TGTGCCAGCAGCAAGGTAGGGACAGCGCGGGGGGAGCAGTACTTC
CASSKVGTARGEQYF
>-|TRBJ1-5|-|TRBV19
TGTGCCAGTAGTATCGGGGGGCGCAATCAGCCCCAGCATTTT
CASSIGGRNQPQHF
>-|TRBJ1-4|-|TRBV2
TGTGCCAGCATTTCTACGACGGTTGAAAAACTGTTTTTT
CASISTTVEKLFF
>-|TRBJ2-7|-|TRBV6-1
TGTGCCAGCAGTACGAGGGGCGCCTACGAGCAGTACTTC
CASSTRGAYEQYF